One sample yielded the 7 T cell receptor beta chains listed below, sequenced in a study of early T cells in non-severe SARS-CoV-2 infection. TCRdb reprocessed the 5' RACE reads with MiXCR, giving one entry per CDR3 protein. The table records 85,000 to 100,000 distinct CDR3 sequences, about 10% of them present only once. This specimen was whole blood, taken at baseline. Receptors originate from an adult who was a healthcare worker with PCR-confirmed SARS-CoV-2 infection or an uninfected control (not recorded which).

This clonotype turned up a few times. The chain has TRBV6-6 and TRBJ1-1; D gene uncertain. CDR3 size: 14 residues. Trimming stripped 4 bases from V and 0 bases from J, with 9 bases between. Germline assignment: CDR1 MNHNY and CDR2 SVGAGI (reference sequence). CDR3 DNA: TGTGCCAGCAGTTTAGGGAGGATGAACACTGAAGCTTTCTTT. This encodes CASSLGRMNTEAFF.

This clonotype was recorded a few times. The rearrangement uses TRBV20-1 and TRBJ2-7; possibly TRBD1 for D (5 bases). Per the germline V gene, CDR1 is DFQATT and CDR2 is SNEGSKA (reference sequence). The V end was cut by 0 bases, the J end by 3 bases, with 9 bases between. This CDR3 has 13 amino acids. The CDR3 spells CSARDDSDYEQYF. CDR3 nucleotide sequence: TGCAGTGCTAGAGATGACAGCGACTACGAGCAGTACTTC.

The V gene is TRBV5-5, the J gene TRBJ1-4; TRBD1 agrees at 8 bases. The germline V gene encodes CDR1 SGHKS and CDR2 YYEKEE (reference sequence). Losses at the gene ends were 5 bases for V and 2 bases for J; bases not matched to a gene: 5. This CDR3 spans 15 amino acids. CDR3 DNA: TGTGCCAGCAGTCCAAGGACAGGGACTAATGAAAAACTGTTTTTT. This encodes CASSPRTGTNEKLFF.

This clonotype was observed a handful of times. This chain uses TRBV29-1 with TRBJ2-3, with 8 positions matching TRBD2. The CDR3 sequence is 14 residues long. V dropped 7 bases and J dropped 1; count of bases not matched to a gene: 7. Germline lookup yields CDR1 SQVTM and CDR2 ANQGSEA. CDR3 nucleotide sequence: TGCAGCGCCAGAGCGGGAGATGGCACAGATACGCAGTATTTT. Protein sequence: CSARAGDGTDTQYF.

The genes are TRBV5-7 and TRBJ2-7; D is perhaps TRBD2 (6 bases). TRBV5-7 carries the ORF label, with uncertain function. This CDR3 is 13 amino acids long. Trimming shortened V by 6 bases and J by 5 bases, and 15 bases separated the two germline ends. Here the CDR3 reads CASNGGVTNEQYF. For the CDR3, the DNA is TGTGCCAGCAACGGAGGGGTCACCAACGAGCAGTACTTC.

The chain has TRBV6-5 and TRBJ2-7; 14 bases match TRBD2. Trimming took 8 bases from V and 5 from J; bases not matched to a gene: 2. This CDR3 is built from 13 residues. Germline CDR1 and CDR2: MNHEY and SVGAGI. The CDR3, as DNA: TGTGCCAGCGGGACTAGCGGGAGCCACGAGCAGTACTTC. It translates to CASGTSGSHEQYF.

This chain joins TRBV14 and TRBJ2-3; the match to TRBD2 covers 11 bases. This CDR3 has 15 amino acids. J gave up 7 bases and V 1 base, and 4 bases lay outside the gene matches. Germline CDR1 and CDR2: SGHDN and FVKESK. CDR3 coding DNA: TGTGCCAGCAGCCAAGGTCTAGCGGGAGGAAATACGCAGTATTTT. Its protein is CASSQGLAGGNTQYF.